This T cell receptor (beta chain) was recorded in a study of a mutant IDH1 vaccine in newly diagnosed glioma. Trimming cost V 5 bases and J 2 bases, with 13 bases left between them. The CDR3 is made up of 14 amino acids. The germline V gene encodes CDR1 WNHNN and CDR2 SYGVQD (reference sequence). Profiling relied on immunoSEQ multiplex PCR, and the TCRdb table lists in-frame clones only, not all of them. This sample has over 75,000 clones, with just under 80% found just once. The time point denotes: baseline, week 1 (first vaccination visit). Treatment noted: pre-vaccination baseline after standard-of-care therapy.

The source is a man aged 35-49 years with glioma. The sample in question was PBMCs, obtained from a glioma patient treated with radiotherapy, temozolomide or both. The chain carries TRBV10-1 and TRBJ2-7; D not resolved. CDR3 coding DNA: TGCGCCAGCAGTTCGGGTGTGCGCCCCTACGAGCAGTACTTC. Its translation: CASSSGVRPYEQYF.